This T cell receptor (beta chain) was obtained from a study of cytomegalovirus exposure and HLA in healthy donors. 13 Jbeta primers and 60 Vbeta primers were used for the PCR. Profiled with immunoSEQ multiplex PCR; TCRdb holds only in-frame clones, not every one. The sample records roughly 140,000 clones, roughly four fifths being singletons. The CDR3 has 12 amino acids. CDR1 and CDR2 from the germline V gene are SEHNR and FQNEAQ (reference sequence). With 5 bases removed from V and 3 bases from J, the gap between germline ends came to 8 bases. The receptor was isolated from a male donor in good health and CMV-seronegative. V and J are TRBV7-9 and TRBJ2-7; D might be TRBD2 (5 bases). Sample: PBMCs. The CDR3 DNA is TGTGCCAGCAGCCCCCGGGGCTACGAGCAGTACTTC. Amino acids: CASSPRGYEQYF.